This record looks at one T cell receptor (beta chain) sequence and its context. This CDR3 spans 15 amino acids. V lost 2 bases to trimming and J lost 5 bases, with 16 bases between them. Germline CDR1 is SGHTA and CDR2 is FQGNSA. Some clones are missing from TCRdb's copy, which holds only in-frame ones; the method was immunoSEQ multiplex PCR. This sample has hundreds of thousands of clones, with over 75% found just once. The entry originates in a study of shared T cell receptors in the human thymus. The data also belong to a second study, concerning human thymus T cells. This second study notes: Corrective heart surgery yielded resections, and these provided the thymus tissue.

The V call is TRBV7-2, the J call TRBJ2-7, with D possibly being TRBD2 (5 bases). The clonotype comes from a boy younger than two with a congenital heart defect. Material: thymocytes. The CDR3 DNA follows: TGTGCCAGCAGCTTAAGCCCGGGATTTTACCACGAGCAGTACTTC. Protein sequence: CASSLSPGFYHEQYF.